Shown below are 32 T cell receptor beta chains from a single sample sequenced in a study of blood T cell repertoires in COVID-19. Sequenced by immunoSEQ multiplex PCR; TCRdb stores in-frame clones only, minus some. This sample has 150,000 to 200,000 clones, with roughly 76% found just once. Source material: peripheral blood. Receptors were obtained from a woman aged 35 to 49 with COVID-19, enrolled during active disease.

The chain has TRBV6-6 and TRBJ1-5; TRBD1 agrees at 7 bases. The V segment lost 6 bases and the J segment 3 bases; nucleotides outside the gene matches: 5. This CDR3 region has 14 residues. CDR1 and CDR2 from the germline V gene are MNHNY and SVGAGI (reference sequence). The CDR3 DNA sequence: TGTGCCAGCAGACCGACAGGGAACAATCAGCCCCAGCATTTT. This sequence encodes CASRPTGNNQPQHF.

The CDR3 region has the DNA TGCGCCAGCAGCCTTAGCGGGAGGGGTCCCCCGGATACGCAGTATTTT. Encoded protein: CASSLSGRGPPDTQYF. The chain carries TRBV5-1 and TRBJ2-3, with 11 bases lining up with TRBD2. Losses at the gene ends were 4 bases for V and 6 bases for J; bases not matched to a gene: 10. The CDR3 runs 16 residues. Germline CDR1 reads SGHRS; CDR2 reads YFSETQ.

This chain joins TRBV27 and TRBJ1-6; 10 bases are shared with TRBD1. Germline V gene data show CDR1 as MNHEY and CDR2 as SMNVEV (reference sequence). The V segment lost 1 base and the J segment 9 bases; nucleotides outside the gene matches: 6. The CDR3 runs to 16 residues. The DNA of the CDR3 is TGTGCCAGCAGTTTATTGACAGGGGGCGCGGGTTCACCCCTCCACTTT. This sequence encodes CASSLLTGGAGSPLHF.

The chain couples TRBV27 to TRBJ1-1; the match to TRBD1 covers 8 bases. V lost 8 bases and J lost 1; bases outside the gene matches: 6. The germline CDR1 and CDR2 sequences are MNHEY and SMNVEV (reference sequence). The CDR3 loop spans 14 amino acids. CDR3 nucleotides: TGTGCCAGCCAGGGGGCGGGGGCGAACACTGAAGCTTTCTTT. Translated: CASQGAGANTEAFF.

The CDR3 sequence is CASSSEGLTNYGYTF. As DNA, the CDR3 is TGTGCCAGCAGTTCGGAGGGACTTACTAACTATGGCTACACCTTC. The rearrangement links TRBV28 to TRBJ1-2, with a tentative D call TRBD1 (5 bases). Germline-derived CDR1 and CDR2 are MDHEN and SYDVKM. The CDR3 is 15 residues long. The germline V and J ends were trimmed by 4 bases and 0 bases, with 12 bases remaining between them.

The chain recombines TRBV27 with TRBJ2-2; 10 bases map to TRBD1. Germline V lookup: CDR1 MNHEY, CDR2 SMNVEV (reference sequence). The V segment lost 7 bases and the J segment 4 bases; nucleotides outside the gene matches: 9. The CDR3 is 16 amino acids. DNA of the CDR3: TGTGCCAGCACTTCCACGGACAGGGGGTTCACCGGGGAGCTGTTTTTT. Translating it yields CASTSTDRGFTGELFF.

The chain links TRBV4-1 to TRBJ2-7, with TRBD2 as a possible D gene (5 bases). The V end lost 1 base, the J end lost 3 bases, and 19 bases lay between the germline ends. This CDR3 spans 17 amino acids. CDR1 is MGHRA, CDR2 YSYEKL, per germline. CDR3 nucleotides: TGCGCCAGCAGCCAAGTTGTGTCGGACTTGGGGTTCTACGAGCAGTACTTC. This translates into CASSQVVSDLGFYEQYF.

The chain carries TRBV27 and TRBJ1-1; D unresolved. Trimming shortened V by 6 bases and J by 8 bases, and 13 bases separated the two germline ends. Germline V gene lookup returns CDR1 MNHEY and CDR2 SMNVEV (reference sequence). The CDR3 contains 12 residues. CDR3 residues: CASRGSSREAFF. CDR3 coding DNA: TGTGCCAGCAGGGGGAGTTCAAGGGAAGCTTTCTTT.

This clone occurred once. The genes are TRBV4-1 and TRBJ2-6, with D tentatively TRBD1 (6 bases). The CDR3 is made up of 17 amino acids. V was trimmed by 3 bases and J by 4 bases, leaving 16 bases between them. The germline CDR1 and CDR2 sequences are MGHRA and YSYEKL. Here the CDR3 DNA reads TGCGCCAGCAGCCAGGTACAGGGCTCGAGCGGGGCCAACGTCCTGACTTTC. Amino acid sequence: CASSQVQGSSGANVLTF.

The chain couples TRBV27 to TRBJ1-1, with 7 bases aligning to TRBD1. Trimming at V came to 4 bases and at J to 4 bases, leaving 9 bases not matched to a gene. CDR1 is MNHEY, CDR2 SMNVEV, per germline (reference sequence). This CDR3 contains 15 residues. For the CDR3, the DNA is TGTGCCAGCAGTTGGAGGGGGCGGCGGAGCACTGAAGCTTTCTTT. Protein: CASSWRGRRSTEAFF.

This clone was seen a handful of times. The chain links TRBV27 to TRBJ1-5; D unresolved. The V gene's germline CDR1 is MNHEY and CDR2 SMNVEV (reference sequence). Trimming pared 6 bases from V and 4 bases from J, leaving 4 bases between. The CDR3 has 11 residues. This chain's CDR3 is CASRINQPQHF. The CDR3 DNA sequence: TGTGCCAGCAGAATAAATCAGCCCCAGCATTTT.

V usage is TRBV5-8 and J usage is TRBJ1-2; perhaps TRBD1 as D (5 bases). V was pared by 0 bases and J by 3 bases, with 18 bases between. The germline CDR1 and CDR2 sequences are SGHTS and YDEGEE. The CDR3 spans 17 residues. The CDR3, as DNA: TGTGCCAGCAGCTTGGAGGGCAGGGCATGGAAAGACTATGGCTACACCTTC. Residues: CASSLEGRAWKDYGYTF. The entire variable domain, with the rest obtained from reference TRBV5-8 and TRBJ1-2, is as follows: EAGVTQSPTHLIKTRGQQATLRCSPISGHTSVYWYQQALGLGLQFLLWYDEGEERNRGNFPPRFSGRQFPNYSSELNVNALELEDSALYLCASSLEGRAWKDYGYTFGSGTRLTVV.

CDR3 sequence reads: CASSRGQGPDTQYF. CDR3 in DNA: TGTGCCAGCAGCCGCGGACAGGGGCCAGATACGCAGTATTTT. The chain couples TRBV7-9 to TRBJ2-3; TRBD1 agrees at 9 bases. The CDR3 is 14 residues long. Trimming took 5 bases from V and 4 from J; bases not matched to a gene: 4. Germline V gene sequence: CDR1 SEHNR, CDR2 FQNEAQ (reference sequence).

The chain combines TRBV9 with TRBJ2-1; tentatively, D is TRBD2 (6 bases). V was trimmed by 0 bases and J by 7 bases, leaving 14 bases between them. Germline V gives CDR1 SGDLS, CDR2 YYNGEE. The length of the CDR3 is 15 residues. This CDR3 reads CASSVVGIGRNEQFF. The CDR3 DNA sequence: TGTGCCAGCAGCGTAGTAGGTATAGGGAGGAATGAGCAGTTCTTC.

V usage is TRBV7-8 and J usage is TRBJ1-4; D is undetermined. Deletions cut 4 bases from V and 0 bases from J, with 9 bases between. The CDR3 covers 15 residues. The V gene's germline CDR1 is SGHVS and CDR2 FQNEAQ. This chain's CDR3 is CASSSPRATNEKLFF. CDR3 DNA sequence: TGTGCCAGCAGCTCCCCTCGGGCAACTAATGAAAAACTGTTTTTT.

The chain recombines TRBV19 with TRBJ2-2; D remains unclear. Germline V gene data show CDR1 as LNHDA and CDR2 as SQIVND (reference sequence). This CDR3 has 14 residues. Trimming took off 3 bases at V and 5 bases at J, with 10 bases between the two ends. As DNA, the CDR3 is TGTGCCAGTAGTATCGGAGTTTGGACCGGGGAGCTGTTTTTT. Translating it yields CASSIGVWTGELFF.

This chain joins TRBV5-1 and TRBJ2-7; D might be TRBD2 (5 bases). CDR3 length: 19 residues. V dropped 1 base and J dropped 1 base, with 24 bases sitting between them. Germline CDR1 and CDR2: SGHRS and YFSETQ. CDR3 sequence reads: CASSLTNPEYEGGSYEQYV. CDR3 in DNA: TGCGCCAGCAGCTTGACAAATCCTGAATATGAGGGCGGATCCTACGAGCAGTACGTC.

The rearrangement uses TRBV6-1 and TRBJ1-6; 9 positions match TRBD1. J was trimmed by 8 bases and V by 2 bases; bases with no gene match: 4. This CDR3 is 15 amino acids long. The germline V gene has CDR1 MNHNS and CDR2 SASEGT. The CDR3, as DNA: TGTGCCAGCAGTGAACCGGGACAGGGATATTCACCCCTCCACTTT. It specifies CASSEPGQGYSPLHF.

The V call is TRBV2, the J call TRBJ1-2, with 8 bases aligning to TRBD1. Germline V gene sequence: CDR1 SNHLY, CDR2 FYNNEI. Losses at the gene ends were 5 bases for V and 3 bases for J; bases not matched to a gene: 5. CDR3 size: 14 residues. CDR3 residues: CASSRQGADYGYTF. Written as DNA, the CDR3 is TGTGCCAGCAGTAGGCAGGGGGCTGACTATGGCTACACCTTC.

The rearrangement uses TRBV27 and TRBJ2-1; TRBD2 agrees at 7 bases. Germline V gives CDR1 MNHEY, CDR2 SMNVEV (reference sequence). The CDR3 length is 16 residues. Trimming at V came to 8 bases and at J to 7 bases, leaving 17 bases not matched to a gene. Here the CDR3 DNA reads TGTGCCAGCCTAGATATCAGCGGGACCTTCAAGAATGAGCAGTTCTTC. It codes for CASLDISGTFKNEQFF.

The chain combines TRBV10-3 with TRBJ2-2; 7 bases fit TRBD2. Germline V lookup: CDR1 ENHRY, CDR2 SYGVKD. The CDR3 contains 15 residues. After removal of 2 bases from V and 0 bases from J, the junction contained 0 bases not matched to a gene. CDR3 nucleotide sequence: TGTGCCATCAGTGAGACTAGCGCGAACACCGGGGAGCTGTTTTTT. It codes for CAISETSANTGELFF.

CDR3 sequence (DNA): TGTGCCAGTACCGATACACCGAACACTGAAGCTTTCTTT. Translating it yields CASTDTPNTEAFF. The gene calls are TRBV19 and TRBJ1-1, with no clear D. V dropped 7 bases and J dropped 1 base, with 10 bases sitting between them. The CDR3 is made up of 13 amino acids. The germline gives CDR1 LNHDA, CDR2 SQIVND (reference sequence).

The chain recombines TRBV5-6 with TRBJ1-4, with 8 bases identical to TRBD1. The trim removed 4 bases at V and 8 bases at J, leaving 16 bases unmatched. This CDR3 comprises 17 residues. Germline CDR1 reads SGHDT; CDR2 reads YYEEEE. The CDR3 DNA reads as TGTGCCAGCAGCGCCCCCGGCGGCAGGGGGCGAGGGGAAAAACTGTTTTTT. This codes for CASSAPGGRGRGEKLFF.

V usage is TRBV18 and J usage is TRBJ2-7, with D maybe TRBD2 (6 bases). Deletions cut 6 bases from V and 5 bases from J, with 17 bases between. CDR1 and CDR2 (germline): KGHSH, LQKENI. The CDR3 totals 14 residues. The CDR3 spells CASSLGAGRDEQYV. The CDR3, as DNA: TGTGCCAGCTCCCTCGGGGCGGGGCGGGACGAGCAGTACGTC.

V gene TRBV19 combines with J gene TRBJ2-1; maybe TRBD2 (6 bases). The CDR3 sequence is 14 residues long. Trimming took off 3 bases at V and 9 bases at J, with 15 bases between the two ends. CDR1 is LNHDA and CDR2 is SQIVND in the germline V gene (reference sequence). CDR3 sequence reads: CASSMVVGGTEQFF. The DNA of the CDR3 is TGTGCCAGTAGTATGGTTGTGGGGGGTACTGAGCAGTTCTTC.

The V and J genes are TRBV3-1 (or the pseudogene TRBV3-2) and TRBJ1-2, with D unresolved. The CDR3 totals 15 residues. CDR1 and CDR2 from the germline V gene are LGHDT and YNNKEL (reference sequence). V lost 1 base and J lost 4, with 13 bases in between. The CDR3: CASSQVGTGSYGYTF. CDR3 DNA sequence: TGTGCCAGCAGCCAAGTTGGCACGGGTTCCTATGGCTACACCTTC.

V is TRBV29-1 and J is TRBJ1-1, with 11 bases that match TRBD1. Trimming at V came to 6 bases and at J to 6 bases, leaving 9 bases not matched to a gene. CDR1 is SQVTM and CDR2 is ANQGSEA in the germline V gene. This CDR3 is built from 14 residues. This CDR3 is CSVDKDRGRPEAFF. In DNA, the CDR3 is TGCAGCGTAGATAAGGACAGGGGGCGCCCTGAAGCTTTCTTT.

This chain uses TRBV10-3 with TRBJ1-1, with D possibly being TRBD1 (5 bases). The germline V gene has CDR1 ENHRY and CDR2 SYGVKD. The CDR3 is made up of 20 amino acids. V lost 9 bases, J lost 0 bases, and 32 bases lay in between. The CDR3 here is CAMNRLTNRTRLRMNTEAFF. The CDR3 region has the DNA TGTGCCATGAATCGACTCACGAATCGGACAAGACTCCGAATGAACACTGAAGCTTTCTTT.

This chain connects TRBV7-8 to TRBJ2-7; 9 bases align to TRBD1. The length of the CDR3 is 15 residues. V gave up 6 bases and J gave up 0 bases; unmatched junction bases: 6. In germline, CDR1 is SGHVS, CDR2 FQNEAQ. The chain's CDR3 is CASRYDRGSSYEQYF. CDR3 DNA sequence: TGTGCCAGCAGGTACGACAGGGGGAGCTCCTACGAGCAGTACTTC.

The chain carries TRBV6-4 and TRBJ1-6, with D unresolved. Trimming left V 4 bases short and J 7 bases short, with 8 bases between. This CDR3 contains 13 residues. Germline V gene lookup returns CDR1 MRHNA and CDR2 SNTAGT. In nucleotides, the CDR3 is TGTGCCAGCAGTGTCCGGTCAAATTCACCCCTCCACTTT. The encoded protein is CASSVRSNSPLHF.

J is TRBJ2-1 and V is TRBV3-1 (or the pseudogene TRBV3-2); 12 bases line up with TRBD2. V lost 2 bases, J lost 8 bases, and 7 bases stayed unmatched. Germline CDR1 and CDR2: LGHDT and YNNKEL (reference sequence). CDR3 length equals 16 residues. CDR3 DNA: TGTGCCAGCAGCCAACTAACTAGCGGGAGGTTCTATGAGCAGTTCTTC. Translated, it gives CASSQLTSGRFYEQFF.

The CDR3 region is CASSDAQDRAGVGNQPQHF. In DNA form, the CDR3 reads TGTGCCAGCAGTGACGCCCAAGACCGGGCGGGTGTTGGCAATCAGCCCCAGCATTTT. The chain couples TRBV6-4 to TRBJ1-5; D is undetermined. This CDR3 comprises 19 residues. The germline gives CDR1 MRHNA, CDR2 SNTAGT. V was trimmed by 2 bases and J by 2 bases, leaving 22 bases between them.